A single TCR beta chain is shown here with its context. These data come from a study of control samples from healthy donors and cancer patients. Trimming pared 5 bases from V and 8 bases from J, leaving 7 bases between. The germline gives CDR1 SGHAT, CDR2 FQNNGV. CDR3 length equals 11 residues. The assay was immunoSEQ multiplex PCR, and TCRdb's table has in-frame clones only and misses some. This sample carries about 130,000 clones, around nine tenths of them seen once, and the ten largest clones take 2% to 3%. The clonotype originates from a man aged 40-49 years in good health. The gene calls are TRBV11-2 and TRBJ2-1, with a weak D call TRBD2 (5 bases). The sequenced sample consisted of blood. Here the CDR3 reads CASSRGYEQFF. The CDR3 DNA follows: TGTGCCAGCAGCCGCGGGTATGAGCAGTTCTTC.